This T cell receptor (beta chain) was obtained from a study of technical replicates of blood from four donors. This table comes from immunoSEQ multiplex PCR, and its TCRdb copy is limited to in-frame clones, with some not included. The top ten clones hold approximately 0.21% of a sample with roughly 100,000 clones, 96% of them seen once. Looked up from germline, CDR1 is SGHAT and CDR2 is FQNNGV. Trimming pared 0 bases from V and 6 bases from J, leaving 6 bases between. This CDR3 contains 13 residues. Material for sequencing was T cells isolated from PBMCs. The receptor was derived from a human donor in good health. The chain combines TRBV11-2 with TRBJ2-1; D remains unclear. The CDR3 sequence: CASSLERFNEQFF. The CDR3 DNA reads TGTGCCAGCAGCTTAGAACGGTTCAATGAGCAGTTCTTC.